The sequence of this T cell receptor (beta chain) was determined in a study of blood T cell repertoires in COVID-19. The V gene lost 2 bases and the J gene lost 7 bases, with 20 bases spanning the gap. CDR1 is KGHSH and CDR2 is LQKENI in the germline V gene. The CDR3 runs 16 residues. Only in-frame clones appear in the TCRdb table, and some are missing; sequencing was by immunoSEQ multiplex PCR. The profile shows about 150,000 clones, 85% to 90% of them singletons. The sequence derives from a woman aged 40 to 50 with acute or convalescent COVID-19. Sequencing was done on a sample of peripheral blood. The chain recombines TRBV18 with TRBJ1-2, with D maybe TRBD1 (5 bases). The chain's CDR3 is CASSPTSGLGLRGYTF. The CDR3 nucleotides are TGTGCCAGCTCACCAACGTCAGGGTTGGGTCTTCGTGGCTACACCTTC. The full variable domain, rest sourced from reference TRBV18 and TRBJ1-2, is NAGVMQNPRHLVRRRGQEARLRCSPMKGHSHVYWYRQLPEEGLKFMVYLQKENIIDESGMPKERFSAEFPKEGPSILRIQQVVRGDSAAYFCASSPTSGLGLRGYTFGSGTRLTVV.